This T cell receptor (beta chain) was observed in a study of T cells after yellow fever vaccination. Germline V gene data show CDR1 as SGDLS and CDR2 as YYNGEE. The V and J ends lost 3 bases and 7 bases respectively, with 14 bases between them. The CDR3 contains 14 residues. This clonotype showed up just a few times. TCRdb called the 5' RACE reads again in MiXCR, with one record for every CDR3 protein. Altogether hundreds of thousands of distinct CDR3 sequences are present, around a sixth being singletons, with the ten largest covering 15% to 20%. The chain combines TRBV9 with TRBJ1-5, with D possibly TRBD1 on 5 matching bases. The receptor was derived from a man between 18 and 35 years old who received the YFV17D yellow fever vaccine. The sample in question was PBMCs, obtained before the yellow fever booster vaccination. CDR3 bases: TGTGCCAGCAGCGATCAGGGCGAGGGGCAGCCCCAGCATTTT. Its translation: CASSDQGEGQPQHF.